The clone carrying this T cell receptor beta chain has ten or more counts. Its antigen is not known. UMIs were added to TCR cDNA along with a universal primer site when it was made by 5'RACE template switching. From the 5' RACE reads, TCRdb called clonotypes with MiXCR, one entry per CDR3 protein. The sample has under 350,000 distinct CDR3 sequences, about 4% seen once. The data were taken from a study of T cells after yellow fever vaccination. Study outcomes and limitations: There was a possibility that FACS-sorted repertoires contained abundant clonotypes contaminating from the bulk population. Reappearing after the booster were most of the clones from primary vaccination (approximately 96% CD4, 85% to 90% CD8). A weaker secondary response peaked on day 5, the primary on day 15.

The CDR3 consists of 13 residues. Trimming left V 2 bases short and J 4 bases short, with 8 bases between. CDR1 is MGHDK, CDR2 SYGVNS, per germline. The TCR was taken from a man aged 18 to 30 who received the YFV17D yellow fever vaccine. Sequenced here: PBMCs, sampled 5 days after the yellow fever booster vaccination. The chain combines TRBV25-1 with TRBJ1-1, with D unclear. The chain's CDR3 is CASSELVATEAFF. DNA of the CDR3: TGTGCCAGCAGTGAACTTGTGGCCACTGAAGCTTTCTTT.